The 8 T cell receptor beta chains listed next were all sequenced from one sample in a study of T-cell reconstitution after alpha-beta-depleted transplantation in children. For TCRbeta, the library was prepared with unique molecular identifiers. TCRdb ran MiXCR on the PCR reads and lists one entry per CDR3 protein. The data show 500,000 to 750,000 distinct CDR3 sequences, 25% to 30% seen once. The sequencing here drew on PBMCs, taken before TCRalphabeta/CD19-depleted stem cell transplant. The receptors come from a boy less than two years old with Wiskott-Aldrich syndrome, due to receive a stem cell transplant.

This clonotype occurred a few times. V and J are TRBV29-1 and TRBJ1-4, with no clear D. This CDR3 region has 12 residues. CDR1 is SQVTM and CDR2 is ANQGSEA in the germline V gene. V gave up 7 bases and J gave up 4 bases, with 10 bases separating them. CDR3: CSATSYNEKLFF. The DNA of the CDR3 is TGCAGCGCAACGTCGTATAATGAAAAACTGTTTTTT. The full variable domain, its missing parts supplied by reference TRBV29-1 and TRBJ1-4, is SAVISQKPSRDICQRGTSLTIQCQVDSQVTMMFWYRQQPGQSLTLIATANQGSEATYESGFVIDKFPISRPNLTFSTLTVSNMSPEDSSIYLCSATSYNEKLFFGSGTQLSVL.

This clonotype has more than one count but fewer than ten. The chain recombines TRBV5-1 with TRBJ2-7; 7 bases map to TRBD2. The CDR3 runs 14 residues. Germline CDR1 SGHRS, CDR2 YFSETQ. Trimming removed 1 base from V and 4 bases from J; junction bases left unmatched: 5. The CDR3 loop is CASSLLAADYEQYF. CDR3 nucleotides: TGCGCCAGCAGCTTGCTAGCGGCTGATTACGAGCAGTACTTC.

The rearrangement links TRBV10-3 to TRBJ2-5; D uncertain. Germline assignment: CDR1 ENHRY and CDR2 SYGVKD. Trimming left V 3 bases short and J 5 bases short, with 10 bases between. This CDR3 comprises 13 residues. The DNA for the CDR3 is TGTGCCATCAGTGAAACGGCGGATGAGACCCAGTACTTC. It translates to CAISETADETQYF.

The chain employs TRBV5-6 and TRBJ2-2; TRBD2 matches at 7 bases. In germline, CDR1 is SGHDT, CDR2 YYEEEE. V lost 2 bases, J lost 0 bases, and 1 base stayed unmatched. This CDR3 spans 15 amino acids. The CDR3 reads CASSLLATNTGELFF. Written as DNA, the CDR3 is TGTGCCAGCAGCTTACTAGCGACGAACACCGGGGAGCTGTTTTTT.

This clonotype was counted between two and nine times. The chain carries TRBV25-1 and TRBJ2-7; possible D gene TRBD2, 5 bases. The CDR3 is made up of 15 amino acids. Germline loops: CDR1 MGHDK, CDR2 SYGVNS. V dropped 5 bases and J dropped 5 bases, with 19 bases sitting between them. CDR3 sequence (DNA): TGTGCCAGCAGTTCCAATGAGGGTTTGAACCACGAGCAGTACTTC. As protein: CASSSNEGLNHEQYF.

A few counts support this clonotype. The CDR3 sequence: CSVPGQPPYEQYF. CDR3 in DNA: TGCAGCGTGCCGGGACAGCCTCCCTACGAGCAGTACTTC. This sequence joins TRBV29-1 and TRBJ2-7; 7 nucleotides line up with TRBD1. The CDR3 runs to 13 residues. Germline loops: CDR1 SQVTM, CDR2 ANQGSEA. J lost 2 bases, V lost 6 bases, and 7 bases had no gene match.

The chain combines TRBV9 with TRBJ2-1; 10 bases match TRBD1. CDR3 length: 15 residues. Germline assignment: CDR1 SGDLS and CDR2 YYNGEE. The ends lost 0 bases at V and 6 bases at J; junction bases unmatched: 3. The DNA of the CDR3 is TGTGCCAGCAGCGTAGGGACAGGGGGAGGCAATGAGCAGTTCTTC. It is translated as CASSVGTGGGNEQFF.

This clonotype was seen only a few times. The chain joins TRBV9 to TRBJ2-1; 12 bases align to TRBD1. Trimming removed 2 bases from V and 0 bases from J; junction bases left unmatched: 12. Germline assignment: CDR1 SGDLS and CDR2 YYNGEE. The CDR3 runs 20 residues. CDR3 amino acids: CASSVHPGQGAGSSYNEQFF. Here the CDR3 DNA reads TGTGCCAGCAGCGTCCACCCGGGACAGGGGGCAGGTAGCTCCTACAATGAGCAGTTCTTC.